The 14 T cell receptor beta chains below were found in one sample sequenced in a study of T cell responses to AZD1222 COVID-19 vaccine. The repertoire was sequenced with immunoSEQ multiplex PCR; TCRdb's copy has only in-frame clones and lacks some. This sample has fewer than 110,000 clones; 91% occur once, and the top ten carry roughly 42%. The material was peripheral blood, obtained on day 0 of AZD1222 vaccination. The origin of the receptors is an adult in good health.

V is TRBV7-9 and J is TRBJ1-1; D unresolved. The CDR3 contains 14 residues. Trimming stripped 6 bases from V and 0 bases from J, with 11 bases between. Germline lookup yields CDR1 SEHNR and CDR2 FQNEAQ (reference sequence). In nucleotides, the CDR3 is TGTGCCAGCAGAGAAGTCGGGGTGAACACTGAAGCTTTCTTT. Translated, it gives CASREVGVNTEAFF.

The genes are TRBV21-1 and TRBJ1-2; TRBD1 is taken as the D call from the table, unchecked against the DNA. TRBV21-1 is a pseudogene. The length of the CDR3 is 17 residues. This chain's CDR3 is CATKVNPGQGNNYGYTF. The CDR3 DNA sequence: TGTGCCACCAAAGTGAACCCGGGACAGGGCAATAACTATGGCTACACCTTC.

V usage is TRBV28 and J usage is TRBJ1-5, with D hard to call. Germline CDR1 MDHEN, CDR2 SYDVKM. V gave up 3 bases and J gave up 2 bases, with 8 bases separating them. The CDR3 runs 14 residues. CDR3 nucleotides: TGTGCCAGCAGTTTTGGAAGAGGCAATCAGCCCCAGCATTTT. It is translated as CASSFGRGNQPQHF.

V gene TRBV15 combines with J gene TRBJ1-4; D not certain. This CDR3 contains 14 residues. V shed 8 bases and J shed 2 bases, with 12 bases lying between them. CDR1 and CDR2 (germline): LNHNV, YYDKDF (reference sequence). The CDR3 loop reads CATGRGGTNEKLFF. The DNA for the CDR3 is TGTGCCACCGGCCGCGGAGGCACTAATGAAAAACTGTTTTTT.

This chain links TRBV28 with TRBJ2-5; D gene unclear. The V gene lost 4 bases and the J gene lost 1 base, with 7 bases spanning the gap. The CDR3 extends over 13 amino acids. Germline V CDR1 and CDR2: MDHEN, SYDVKM. As DNA, the CDR3 is TGTGCCAGCAGTTGGCCCTTCCAAGAGACCCAGTACTTC. This translates into CASSWPFQETQYF.

For the CDR3, the DNA is TGTGCCAGCAGTTTACCATTCCGGGGAAAGGAAGCTTTCTTT. Its translation: CASSLPFRGKEAFF. The gene calls are TRBV28 and TRBJ1-1; no clear D. The germline gives CDR1 MDHEN, CDR2 SYDVKM. CDR3 length: 14 amino acids. V was pared by 2 bases and J by 8 bases, with 15 bases between.

This chain uses TRBV4-3 with TRBJ2-7; maybe TRBD1 (6 bases). Germline V gives CDR1 LGHNA, CDR2 YSLEER. The CDR3 spans 14 residues. V shed 0 bases and J shed 9 bases, with 15 bases lying between them. The CDR3 DNA reads as TGCGCCAGCAGCCAAGAGGTGGACAGCTCGGGGCAGTACTTC. Protein sequence: CASSQEVDSSGQYF.

CDR3 residues: CSVESVHVGNIQYF. The CDR3 DNA is TGCAGCGTTGAATCAGTCCACGTCGGAAACATTCAGTACTTC. This sequence joins TRBV29-1 and TRBJ2-4; D remains unclear. The germline V gene has CDR1 SQVTM and CDR2 ANQGSEA. CDR3 size: 14 residues. V lost 2 bases and J 6 bases, leaving 14 bases between the germline ends.

The rearrangement joins TRBV18 to TRBJ2-1; D remains ambiguous. Germline V gene lookup returns CDR1 KGHSH and CDR2 LQKENI. The CDR3 loop spans 15 amino acids. V shed 6 bases and J shed 4 bases, with 16 bases lying between them. The CDR3 DNA sequence: TGTGCCAGCTCCTTAGACCTGCTGAATTACAATGAGCAGTTCTTC. Amino acids: CASSLDLLNYNEQFF.

The chain uses TRBV28 and TRBJ2-3; 11 bases align to TRBD2. Germline V gene sequence: CDR1 MDHEN, CDR2 SYDVKM. The V and J ends lost 3 bases and 2 bases, in that order; junction bases with no gene match: 7. The CDR3 length is 17 residues. The CDR3 sequence: CASSFLAGGDNTDTQYF. The CDR3 coding sequence is TGTGCCAGCAGTTTTTTAGCGGGAGGGGACAACACAGATACGCAGTATTTT.

The chain links TRBV6-1 to TRBJ1-1; D uncertain. The length of the CDR3 is 15 residues. V was shortened by 0 bases and J by 3 bases, with 11 bases between the two germline ends. Germline CDR1 reads MNHNS; CDR2 reads SASEGT. The chain's CDR3 is CASSEAPGSHTEAFF. The CDR3 nucleotides read TGTGCCAGCAGTGAAGCGCCGGGCAGTCACACTGAAGCTTTCTTT.

The V gene is TRBV28, the J gene TRBJ2-2; the match to TRBD2 covers 12 bases. The CDR3 is 16 amino acids. Germline trimming cut 2 bases from V and 4 bases from J; bases unmatched to any gene: 2. From germline, CDR1 is MDHEN and CDR2 SYDVKM. DNA for the CDR3: TGTGCCAGCAGTTTAGGGACTAGCGGGCCCACCGGGGAGCTGTTTTTT. It encodes CASSLGTSGPTGELFF.

For the CDR3, the DNA is TGTGCCAGTAGTATCGGGGGTGGCTACAATGAGCAGTTCTTC. Translation: CASSIGGGYNEQFF. V gene TRBV19 combines with J gene TRBJ2-1, with TRBD2 as a possible D gene (6 bases). Trimming stripped 3 bases from V and 3 bases from J, with 9 bases between. The germline V gene encodes CDR1 LNHDA and CDR2 SQIVND (reference sequence). The CDR3 covers 14 residues. The variable domain in full, with the rest retrieved from reference TRBV19 and TRBJ2-1, is DGGITQSPKYLFRKEGQNVTLSCEQNLNHDAMYWYRQDPGQGLRLIYYSQIVNDFQKGDIAEGYSVSREKKESFPLTVTSAQKNPTAFYLCASSIGGGYNEQFFGPGTRLTVL.

This clone was detected a few times. The chain is built from TRBV7-8 and TRBJ1-2; D might be TRBD1 (6 bases). Per germline, CDR1 SGHVS and CDR2 FQNEAQ. Trimming shortened V by 4 bases and J by 0 bases, and 12 bases separated the two germline ends. This CDR3 region has 15 residues. CDR3 DNA: TGTGCCAGCAGCTCCACCGGGACATCTAACTATGGCTACACCTTC. Protein product: CASSSTGTSNYGYTF. Variable domain in full (rest from reference TRBV7-8 and TRBJ1-2): GAGVSQSPRYKVAKRGQDVALRCDPISGHVSLFWYQQALGQGPEFLTYFQNEAQLDKSGLPSDRFFAERPEGSVSTLKIQRTQQEDSAVYLCASSSTGTSNYGYTFGSGTRLTVV.